Presented here are 4 T cell receptor beta chains from one specimen sequenced in a study of blood T cell repertoires in COVID-19. TCRdb's table, derived via immunoSEQ multiplex PCR, lists solely in-frame clones and lacks some. The sample includes about 220,000 clones, approximately 83% of them seen just once. The material sequenced was peripheral blood. The receptors here all came from a woman in her 30s who had recovered from COVID-19.

This chain joins TRBV9 and TRBJ1-2; D is possibly TRBD1 (6 bases). Between the trimmed V and J ends, which lost 2 bases and 5 bases, there was a span of 13 bases. Germline-derived CDR1 and CDR2 are SGDLS and YYNGEE. The CDR3 loop spans 14 amino acids. The CDR3 reads CASSVDGGYYGYTF. Here the CDR3 DNA reads TGTGCCAGCAGCGTTGATGGGGGCTATTATGGCTACACCTTC.

The V gene is TRBV24-1, the J gene TRBJ1-2; TRBD1 agrees at 7 bases. V shed 7 bases and J 14 bases; nucleotides not matched to a gene: 12. CDR1 is KGHDR, CDR2 SFDVKD, per germline. The CDR3 covers 12 residues. CDR3 DNA sequence: TGTGCCACCAGCACCCGGGAGGGACAGATGACCTTC. As protein: CATSTREGQMTF.

The chain uses TRBV27 and TRBJ1-5, with TRBD1 matching over 10 bases. CDR3 length: 19 residues. Losses at the gene ends were 5 bases for V and 0 bases for J; bases not matched to a gene: 13. Germline lookup yields CDR1 MNHEY and CDR2 SMNVEV (reference sequence). CDR3: CASSQKRQGALGSNQPQHF. CDR3 sequence (DNA): TGTGCCAGCAGTCAAAAACGACAGGGGGCTCTAGGTAGCAATCAGCCCCAGCATTTT.

J is TRBJ2-7 and V is TRBV11-2; D may be TRBD1 (6 bases). V was trimmed by 6 bases and J by 3 bases, leaving 12 bases between them. The CDR3 has 13 residues. From germline, CDR1 is SGHAT and CDR2 FQNNGV. The CDR3 here is CASRPGQSYEQYF. Written as DNA, the CDR3 is TGTGCCAGCAGACCCGGACAGAGCTACGAGCAGTACTTC.